At least ten counts were recorded for the clone carrying this T cell receptor beta chain. The antigen is not known. Both iRepertoire HTBI primers and Arm-PCR of CDR3 regions were used to build the TCR beta libraries. One entry per CDR3 protein, called by TCRdb with MiXCR from the multiplex PCR reads. The data show a few hundred thousand distinct CDR3 sequences, 20% to 25% seen once. The source of the sample is a study of regulatory T cells in long-lasting Graves disease. Notes on the study in general: Persistent disease was characterized by preferential usage of TRBV28, TRBJ1-2 and TRBJ2-5.

The time point: persistent/refractory GD, antithyroid drugs over 5 years with positive TRAb. RNA extracted from PBMCs served as the sequencing template. Trimming stripped 6 bases from V and 7 bases from J, with 22 bases between. CDR3 size: 15 residues. Germline CDR1 reads MNHEY; CDR2 reads SMNVEV (reference sequence). The chain employs TRBV27 and TRBJ2-7; a possible D gene is TRBD2 (5 bases). The sample in question was peripheral blood mononuclear cells (PBMCs), obtained when the disease was refractory, from a patient treated with antithyroid drugs. The receptor was derived from a female donor with Graves disease. CDR3 DNA sequence: TGTGCCAGCAGAGACCGGTGGGAGCTCCGAGGGGAGCAGTACTTC. Its translation is CASRDRWELRGEQYF.